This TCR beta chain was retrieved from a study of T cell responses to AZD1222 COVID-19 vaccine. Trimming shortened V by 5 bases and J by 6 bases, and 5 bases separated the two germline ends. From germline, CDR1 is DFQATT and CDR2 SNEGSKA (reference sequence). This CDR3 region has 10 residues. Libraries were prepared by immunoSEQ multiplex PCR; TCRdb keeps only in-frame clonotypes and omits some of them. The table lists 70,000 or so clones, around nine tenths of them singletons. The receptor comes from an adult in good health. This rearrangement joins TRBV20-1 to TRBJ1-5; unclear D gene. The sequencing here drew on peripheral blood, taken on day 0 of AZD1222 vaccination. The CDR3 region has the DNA TGCAGTGCTGGAGGTCAGCCCCAGCATTTT. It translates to CSAGGQPQHF.